This T cell receptor (beta chain) was sequenced in a study of blood T cell repertoires in COVID-19 (dated by TCRdb to about 2020). For the wider study: Samples covering the acute and convalescent phases of COVID-19 were provided by collaborators in the United States, Italy and Spain. The sample metadata nearly always contained a de-identified subject ID, COVID-19 status, age in years and sex. The samples were drawn from two sources: the first 160 participants of the ongoing ImmuneRACE study, and 1,000 to 1,500 subjects contributed by 6 global collaborators. The repertoires were made available in a free public database intended to serve as a resource for research on the immune response to SARS-CoV-2. Where HLA class I and class II types were available, the types were taken from metadata supplied by the sample provider, not from assay-based typing. Deeply sampled blood TCRbeta repertoires from subjects exposed to, actively infected with, or recovered from COVID-19 were included in the dataset. The material from the prospective study consisted of cDNA or gDNA derived from T cells, B-cell-depleted T cells, or PBMCs.

The paper as a whole reports these results and caveats: How much clinical and demographic metadata was included differed by source and by participant, and the metadata was provided uncurated.

Participants in the prospective study were enrolled through a virtual design, were aged about 18 to 90 years, and lived in roughly 24 United States geographic areas. To assign participants to cohorts, the prospective study relied on clinical history that participants themselves reported in a screening survey and a study questionnaire. For ImmuneRACE Cohort 3, a participant was defined as recovered based on two consecutive negative NP/OP PCR tests, clearance by a healthcare professional, or resolution of symptoms. Mobile phlebotomists in the prospective study collected whole blood, serum and a nasopharyngeal or oropharyngeal swab from every participant. Additional blood draws and questionnaires over an approximately 2-month period could optionally be provided by prospective study participants. Blood samples from the prospective study were shipped frozen or at room temperature prior to DNA extraction.

According to the germline V gene, CDR1 reads MNHEY and CDR2 reads SVGAGI. V trim: 6 bases; J trim: 2 bases; unmatched bases: 6. Including cysteine and phenylalanine, the CDR3 has 15 amino acids. CDR3 DNA only is kept here, 45 bases in frame from base 1. With respect to this clone: Its antigen target is currently unknown. No clone much larger than this one lies a single base away; base qualities are absent.

TCRbeta CDR3 regions were amplified from genomic DNA using the immunoSEQ Assay, a bias-controlled multiplex PCR. Regarding the original processing steps: Within the assay, amplification of reference gene primers was used to estimate how many nucleated cells each sample contained. To quantify the absolute abundance of each unique TCRbeta CDR3 rearrangement, sequence reads were collapsed and filtered. For each sample, productive Simpson clonality was calculated as the square root of Simpson's diversity index over productive rearrangements. TCRdb carries this immuneACCESS record with in-frame sequences only. Its versions omit some clonotypes, under half of them owing to an unresolved V gene in the studies checked, with the rest unexplained. V, J and clone size are taken as reported in that table, and D and trimming were inferred from the DNA itself. In this sample the table shows about 220,000 clones, about 83% of which occur a single time. The top ten hold approximately 6.5% of the sample.

Sequenced: PBMCs or T cells enriched from blood (not recorded which). The receptor comes from a woman aged 35 to 49 who had recovered from COVID-19. The chain is encoded by TRBV6-5 joined to TRBJ2-5; TRBD2 matches 10 bases in the middle. The CDR3 protein is CASRMTSGPQETQYF. The DNA reads as follows: TGTGCCAGCAGGATGACTAGCGGGCCTCAAGAGACCCAGTACTTC.